Shown below are 10 T cell receptor beta chains from a single sample sequenced in a study of T cell responses to AZD1222 COVID-19 vaccine. Clones were read by immunoSEQ multiplex PCR, and TCRdb kept only the in-frame ones, dropping some. The table has around 110,000 clones, around 90% seen once. Source: peripheral blood, taken on day 0 of AZD1222 vaccination. The receptors were sampled from an adult in good health.

This clone appeared a few times. This chain links TRBV11-3 with TRBJ2-1, with 10 nucleotides matching TRBD2. Germline V gene lookup returns CDR1 SGHNT and CDR2 YENEEA. V trimming: 1 base; J trimming: 3 bases; junction bases outside the gene matches: 3. This CDR3 region has 16 residues. The CDR3 DNA follows: TGTGCCAGCAGCTTAGGGTTAGCGGGAGGCTACAATGAGCAGTTCTTC. Translating it yields CASSLGLAGGYNEQFF.

In this sample, this clone turned up once. The chain couples TRBV19 to TRBJ2-2; possibly TRBD2 for D (6 bases). The germline V gene has CDR1 LNHDA and CDR2 SQIVND (reference sequence). The CDR3 spans 16 residues. The V end was cut by 7 bases, the J end by 2 bases, with 17 bases between. The CDR3 loop is CASKFFSGPNTGELFF. The DNA of the CDR3 is TGTGCCAGTAAGTTTTTTAGCGGCCCAAACACCGGGGAGCTGTTTTTT.

This chain's CDR3 is CASRRWEGLDEQFF. As DNA, the CDR3 is TGTGCCAGCAGGAGGTGGGAGGGCCTTGATGAGCAGTTCTTC. The gene calls are TRBV6-5 and TRBJ2-1; 7 nucleotides line up with TRBD2. Germline V gives CDR1 MNHEY, CDR2 SVGAGI. Trimming cost V 6 bases and J 8 bases; bases outside gene matches: 10. The CDR3 consists of 14 residues.

This clone has only one observation. The chain is built from TRBV12-3 or TRBV12-4 and TRBJ1-1; D is unclear. CDR3 length: 10 amino acids. V lost 3 bases and J 7 bases, leaving 3 bases between the germline ends. CDR3: CASSFIEAFF. The DNA for the CDR3 is TGTGCCAGCAGTTTCATTGAAGCTTTCTTT.

The chain recombines TRBV7-9 with TRBJ1-2, with D maybe TRBD1 (5 bases). Trimming shortened V by 5 bases and J by 5 bases, and 15 bases separated the two germline ends. This CDR3 spans 14 amino acids. Germline loops: CDR1 SEHNR, CDR2 FQNEAQ (reference sequence). CDR3 sequence reads: CASSPGGGGYGYTF. For the CDR3, the DNA is TGTGCCAGCAGCCCAGGTGGGGGGGGATATGGCTACACCTTC.

This clone was counted once. The J gene is TRBJ2-1, the V gene TRBV7-9; D gene ambiguous. Germline-derived CDR1 and CDR2 are SEHNR and FQNEAQ (reference sequence). Between the trimmed V and J ends, which lost 7 bases and 7 bases, there was a span of 8 bases. The CDR3 extends over 11 amino acids. CDR3 in amino acids: CASTEKNEQFF. Written as DNA, the CDR3 is TGTGCCAGCACCGAGAAGAATGAGCAGTTCTTC. Variable domain in full (rest from reference TRBV7-9 and TRBJ2-1): DTGVSQNPRHKITKRGQNVTFRCDPISEHNRLYWYRQTLGQGPEFLTYFQNEAQLEKSRLLSDRFSAERPKGSFSTLEIQRTEQGDSAMYLCASTEKNEQFFGPGTRLTVL.

Worth noting for this clone: At one boundary the junction diverges from the germline segment, which might be a read error. The chain joins TRBV7-8 to TRBJ1-1; 7 bases agree with TRBD1. The CDR3 covers 16 residues. Per the germline V gene, CDR1 is SGHVS and CDR2 is FQNEAQ. In nucleotides, the CDR3 is TGTGCCAGCAGGTTAGACCTGACAGGGCCGTACACTGAAGCTTTCTTT. Amino acid sequence: CASRLDLTGPYTEAFF.

The chain combines TRBV6-2 or TRBV6-3 with TRBJ1-1; the D is unclear. The germline CDR1 and CDR2 sequences are MNHEY and SVGEGT. Between the trimmed V and J ends, which lost 0 bases and 8 bases, there was a span of 7 bases. This CDR3 contains 12 residues. CDR3: CASSYSVREAFF. The CDR3 DNA follows: TGTGCCAGCAGTTACTCGGTCCGCGAAGCTTTCTTT.

The chain uses TRBV7-2 and TRBJ1-1; D not resolved. Looked up from germline, CDR1 is SGHTA and CDR2 is FQGNSA. The CDR3 is 13 amino acids. The germline V and J ends were trimmed by 4 bases and 7 bases, with 13 bases remaining between them. CDR3 coding DNA: TGTGCCAGCAGCTCCAGACAAGCACATGAAGCTTTCTTT. Translation gives CASSSRQAHEAFF.

This clone was picked up one time. This rearrangement joins TRBV19 to TRBJ1-1, with 8 nucleotides matching TRBD1. The V gene end was trimmed by 3 bases and the J gene end by 4 bases; junction bases not matched to a gene: 10. Per the germline V gene, CDR1 is LNHDA and CDR2 is SQIVND (reference sequence). This CDR3 is 16 amino acids long. The CDR3 region is CASSITGGASVTEAFF. The DNA for the CDR3 is TGTGCCAGTAGTATCACAGGGGGGGCTTCGGTCACTGAAGCTTTCTTT. Drawing the rest from reference TRBV19 and TRBJ1-1, the complete variable domain is DGGITQSPKYLFRKEGQNVTLSCEQNLNHDAMYWYRQDPGQGLRLIYYSQIVNDFQKGDIAEGYSVSREKKESFPLTVTSAQKNPTAFYLCASSITGGASVTEAFFGQGTRLTVV.